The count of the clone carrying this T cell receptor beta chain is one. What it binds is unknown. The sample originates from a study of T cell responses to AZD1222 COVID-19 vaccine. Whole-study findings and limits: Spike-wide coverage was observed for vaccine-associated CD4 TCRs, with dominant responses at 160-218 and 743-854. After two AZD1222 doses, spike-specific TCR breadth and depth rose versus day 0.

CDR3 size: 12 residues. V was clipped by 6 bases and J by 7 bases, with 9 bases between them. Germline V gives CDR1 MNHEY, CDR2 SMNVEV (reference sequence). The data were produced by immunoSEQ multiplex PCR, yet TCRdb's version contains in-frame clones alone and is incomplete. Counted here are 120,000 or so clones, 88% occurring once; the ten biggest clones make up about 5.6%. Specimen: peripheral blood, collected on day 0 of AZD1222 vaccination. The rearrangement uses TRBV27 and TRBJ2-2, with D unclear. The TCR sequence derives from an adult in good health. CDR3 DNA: TGTGCCAGCAGCCTCCCTTACGGGGAGCTGTTTTTT. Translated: CASSLPYGELFF.